This record looks at one T cell receptor beta chain sequence and its context. The record originates from a study of blood T cell repertoires in COVID-19. Study in general: COVID-19 samples, acute and convalescent, were from the United States, Italy and Spain. Sample material is recorded as cDNA or gDNA derived from T cells, B-cell-depleted T cells, or PBMCs.

How the authors handled the data: How many nucleated cells were present was estimated from reference gene primer amplification. Assay: immunoSEQ multiplex PCR; the TCRdb copy retains only in-frame clones and omits some. The V and J calls and clone size were taken over from that table, and D and trimming were inferred from the DNA. Among roughly 71,000 clones listed, 70% to 90% were seen once. Germline CDR1 and CDR2: SGHTA and FQGNSA. This CDR3 contains 15 residues. V gave up 2 bases and J gave up 7 bases, with 16 bases separating them. The chain couples TRBV7-2 to TRBJ2-3; D may be TRBD1 (5 bases). This clonotype originated in a man aged 30 to 45 with acute or convalescent COVID-19. The sample consisted of peripheral blood. Written as DNA, the CDR3 is TGTGCCAGCAGCTTATACTACGACAGATCAAATACGCAGTATTTT. It specifies CASSLYYDRSNTQYF.